This TCR beta chain was sequenced for a study of regulatory T cells in long-lasting Graves disease. Time point indicated: newly diagnosed GD, antithyroid drugs for less than 3 months. RNA extracted from PBMCs served as the sequencing template. V lost 10 bases and J 1 base, leaving 13 bases between the germline ends. The CDR3 consists of 14 residues. Germline lookup yields CDR1 MDHEN and CDR2 SYDVKM. Study results and caveats: Accuracy could have been hurt by small sample size.

Arm-PCR of CDR3 regions with iRepertoire HTBI primers generated TCR beta libraries. TCRdb re-analysed the multiplex PCR reads in MiXCR, keeping a single row per CDR3 protein. The data show approximately 350,000 distinct CDR3 sequences, about a sixth seen once. As concerns this clonotype: What it binds is unknown.

The data were also submitted as part of a second study, on T cells in Graves' hyperthyroidism and ophthalmopathy. That publication notes: Hyperthyroidism, newly diagnosed and lasting under 2 months, affected patients aged 18 to 65. The study left out patients who had uncontrolled infection, other autoimmune disease, pregnancy or lactation.

This chain connects TRBV28 to TRBJ2-2; tentative D call: TRBD1 (6 bases). The clonotype originates from a woman younger than 30 with Graves disease. The sample consisted of peripheral blood mononuclear cells (PBMCs), taken at new diagnosis, from a patient treated with antithyroid drugs. The chain's CDR3 is CATLDRKNTGELFF. Written as DNA, the CDR3 is TGTGCCACCTTAGACAGGAAGAACACCGGGGAGCTGTTTTTT.